Following are 21 T cell receptor beta chains from one sample sequenced in a study of molecular identifiers for immune sequencing clone quantification. TCRdb recomputed calls from the PCR reads with MiXCR, one row per CDR3 protein. Found here are 490,000 or so distinct CDR3 sequences, roughly a fifth of them singletons; the top ten hold about 0.8%. The material sequenced was naive CD8+ T cells from blood, with Jurkat cell RNA spiked in. This sample's subset: FACS-sorted CD8+CD4-CCR7+CD45RA+ naive T cells. Receptor source: a human donor in good health. Some libraries in this study had Jurkat cell RNA spiked in.

CDR3 protein: CASSLPAGGLPTDEQYF. CDR3 nucleotide sequence: TGTGCCAGCAGCTTACCAGCGGGAGGGCTCCCAACGGACGAGCAGTACTTC. The chain combines TRBV7-9 with TRBJ2-7; 10 bases map to TRBD2. The CDR3 extends over 17 amino acids. CDR1 is SEHNR and CDR2 is FQNEAQ in the germline V gene (reference sequence). Losses at the gene ends were 2 bases for V and 5 bases for J; bases not matched to a gene: 12.

There are a few counts of this clonotype. The chain has TRBV6-2 or TRBV6-3 and TRBJ2-7; TRBD1 matches at 12 bases. The CDR3 has 15 residues. V was pared by 5 bases and J by 5 bases, with 7 bases of the junction left unmatched. Germline CDR1 is MNHEY and CDR2 is SVGEGT. The CDR3 nucleotides read TGTGCCAGCAGTCATTCGGGACAGGGGGCCCACGAGCAGTACTTC. Protein sequence: CASSHSGQGAHEQYF.

A few counts support this clonotype. The chain links TRBV7-2 to TRBJ2-3; no clear D. Germline lookup yields CDR1 SGHTA and CDR2 FQGNSA. The V end was cut by 5 bases, the J end by 6 bases, with 24 bases between. This CDR3 comprises 17 residues. CDR3 coding DNA: TGTGCCAGCAGCGACCTTGGTGTCTTGCGATTAAAGGATACGCAGTATTTT. It is translated as CASSDLGVLRLKDTQYF.

This clonotype was seen many times. The J gene is TRBJ1-6, the V gene TRBV5-6; D remains unclear. V was shortened by 0 bases and J by 7 bases, with 8 bases between the two germline ends. The CDR3 runs to 14 residues. CDR1 and CDR2 from the germline V gene are SGHDT and YYEEEE. The CDR3 loop is CASSLVIGNSPLHF. The CDR3 DNA sequence: TGTGCCAGCAGCTTGGTTATAGGGAATTCACCCCTCCACTTT.

For this clonotype: Given the absence of the conserved phenylalanine or tryptophan at the CDR3 end, a read error is likely. The chain joins TRBV18 to TRBJ1-2, with D possibly being TRBD1 (5 bases). This CDR3 is 13 amino acids long. CDR1 KGHSH and CDR2 LQKENI come from the germline V gene. Between the trimmed V and J ends, which lost 4 bases and 4 bases, there was a span of 10 bases. DNA for the CDR3: TGTGCCAGCTCACAGAGACAGCCCTATGGCTACACCCTC. Protein product: CASSQRQPYGYTL.

Details on this clonotype: A read error may be the cause here, since a much bigger clone is one base away. The V gene is TRBV6-5, the J gene TRBJ2-1; 11 bases align to TRBD2. CDR3 size: 15 residues. The V gene end was trimmed by 5 bases and the J gene end by 7 bases; junction bases not matched to a gene: 7. The germline gives CDR1 MNHEY, CDR2 SVGAGI. CDR3 amino acids: CASSLTSGGSNEQFF. The CDR3 DNA is TGTGCCAGCAGTCTCACTAGCGGGGGTTCGAATGAGCAGTTCTTC.

V gene TRBV27 combines with J gene TRBJ2-4; possible D gene TRBD1, 6 bases. The germline V gene has CDR1 MNHEY and CDR2 SMNVEV (reference sequence). Trimming cost V 3 bases and J 12 bases, with 18 bases left between them. This CDR3 is built from 14 residues. The CDR3 region is CASSFGRGFGSQYF. The DNA of the CDR3 is TGTGCCAGCAGTTTCGGCAGGGGCTTTGGCAGTCAGTACTTC.

A few counts support this clonotype. This sequence joins TRBV5-1 and TRBJ1-5; D gene unclear. CDR1 SGHRS and CDR2 YFSETQ come from the germline V gene. Trimming stripped 0 bases from V and 5 bases from J, with 15 bases between. CDR3 size: 16 residues. CDR3 coding DNA: TGCGCCAGCAGCTTGGGGTACGGATCCTTGGATCAGCCCCAGCATTTT. It specifies CASSLGYGSLDQPQHF.

This clonotype has ten or more counts. V is TRBV20-1 and J is TRBJ2-2; D not resolved. Trimming stripped 2 bases from V and 7 bases from J, with 8 bases between. CDR3 size: 12 residues. CDR1 is DFQATT, CDR2 SNEGSKA, per germline (reference sequence). Here the CDR3 reads CSARWGFGELFF. CDR3 coding DNA: TGCAGTGCTAGATGGGGATTCGGGGAGCTGTTTTTT.

The sample holds many counts of this clonotype. J is TRBJ2-3 and V is TRBV12-3 or TRBV12-4; TRBD1 is a possible D gene (5 bases). V gave up 5 bases and J gave up 0 bases, with 15 bases separating them. This CDR3 is 16 amino acids long. As DNA, the CDR3 is TGTGCCAGCAGTATGACAGATTCCCCTAGCACAGATACGCAGTATTTT. Translated, it gives CASSMTDSPSTDTQYF.

This clonotype has ten or more counts. For the CDR3, the DNA is TGTGCCAGCAGCCAGGGACACTCAGGCAATTACGAGCAGTACTTC. Translated, it gives CASSQGHSGNYEQYF. The chain couples TRBV4-2 to TRBJ2-7, with D possibly TRBD1 on 6 matching bases. The ends were cut back, 3 bases at V and 4 bases at J, with 16 bases in the middle. The CDR3 covers 15 residues. CDR1 and CDR2 (germline): LGHNA, YNFKEQ.

Notes on this clonotype: A single base separates this from a much larger clone, so it may be a read error. The chain uses TRBV3-1 and TRBJ2-1; perhaps TRBD2 as D (6 bases). Per the germline V gene, CDR1 is LGHDT and CDR2 is YNNKEL (reference sequence). Deletions cut 11 bases from V and 8 bases from J, with 10 bases between. The CDR3 runs to 10 residues. DNA for the CDR3: TGTGCCGGCGGGGAGGATGAGCAGTTCTTC. Translation: CAGGEDEQFF.

This clonotype appeared many times. The chain joins TRBV7-2 to TRBJ2-3; D is perhaps TRBD1 (6 bases). The germline V gene encodes CDR1 SGHTA and CDR2 FQGNSA. The germline V and J ends were trimmed by 2 bases and 2 bases, with 11 bases remaining between them. The CDR3 covers 15 residues. The CDR3 DNA reads as TGTGCCAGCAGCTTACGGACAGTAATCACAGATACGCAGTATTTT. The encoded protein is CASSLRTVITDTQYF.

In this sample, this clonotype turned up many times. This rearrangement joins TRBV20-1 to TRBJ2-3; 9 bases are shared with TRBD2. V was clipped by 1 base and J by 4 bases; unmatched bases: 9. Germline lookup yields CDR1 DFQATT and CDR2 SNEGSKA (reference sequence). The CDR3 covers 16 residues. The CDR3 loop reads CSARVIAGVLADTQYF. For the CDR3, the DNA is TGCAGTGCTAGAGTCATAGCGGGGGTACTCGCAGATACGCAGTATTTT.

This chain uses TRBV6-6 with TRBJ2-5, with TRBD2 matching 10 bases. This CDR3 is 16 amino acids long. CDR1 is MNHNY and CDR2 is SVGAGI in the germline V gene (reference sequence). After removal of 2 bases from V and 1 base from J, the junction contained 4 bases not matched to a gene. This CDR3 reads CASSYLSGGAQETQYF. DNA of the CDR3: TGTGCCAGCAGTTACCTGAGCGGGGGGGCCCAAGAGACCCAGTACTTC.

This clonotype was seen at least ten times. The J gene is TRBJ2-7, the V gene TRBV20-1; TRBD1 agrees at 7 bases. Germline CDR1 DFQATT, CDR2 SNEGSKA (reference sequence). Germline trimming cut 5 bases from V and 6 bases from J; bases unmatched to any gene: 4. This CDR3 region has 11 residues. CDR3 loop: CSAPRGLEQYF. In nucleotides, the CDR3 is TGCAGTGCTCCAAGGGGGCTCGAGCAGTACTTC.

This clonotype was seen repeatedly, ten times or more. The chain couples TRBV20-1 to TRBJ2-7, with 7 bases aligning to TRBD1. Germline values: CDR1 DFQATT, CDR2 SNEGSKA (reference sequence). This CDR3 is 14 amino acids long. The V segment lost 0 bases and the J segment 5 bases; nucleotides outside the gene matches: 7. In DNA form, the CDR3 reads TGCAGTGCTAGAGATTTGGCAGGGGGAAACGAGCAGTACTTC. Its translation is CSARDLAGGNEQYF.

This clonotype was found many times. V and J are TRBV5-4 and TRBJ2-7; no clear D gene. CDR3 length equals 13 residues. The V end lost 4 bases, the J end lost 6 bases, and 14 bases lay between the germline ends. Germline loops: CDR1 SGHNT, CDR2 YYREEE (reference sequence). The CDR3 sequence: CASSIDAGPEQYF. CDR3 DNA: TGTGCCAGCAGCATCGATGCAGGTCCCGAGCAGTACTTC.

The chain combines TRBV9 with TRBJ2-3, with 7 bases fitting TRBD2. This CDR3 has 14 residues. V was pared by 3 bases and J by 5 bases, with 6 bases of the junction left unmatched. Looked up from germline, CDR1 is SGDLS and CDR2 is YYNGEE. This chain's CDR3 is CASSGIAGGDTQYF. DNA for the CDR3: TGTGCCAGCAGCGGAATAGCGGGTGGAGATACGCAGTATTTT.

Ten or more counts support this clonotype. The chain combines TRBV11-2 with TRBJ2-7; maybe TRBD1 (5 bases). There are 12 residues in the CDR3. The V end lost 5 bases, the J end lost 2 bases, and 7 bases lay between the germline ends. CDR1 is SGHAT and CDR2 is FQNNGV in the germline V gene. In DNA, the CDR3 is TGTGCCAGCAGCCCACAGGCCTACGAGCAGTACTTC. As protein: CASSPQAYEQYF.

This clonotype was counted many times. The V gene is TRBV19, the J gene TRBJ2-3; 9 positions agree with TRBD2. CDR1 is LNHDA, CDR2 SQIVND, per germline (reference sequence). The CDR3 totals 15 residues. Trimming took 5 bases from V and 0 from J; bases not matched to a gene: 3. Here the CDR3 DNA reads TGTGCCAGTAGTGAGCGGGGGGCGAGCACAGATACGCAGTATTTT. Its protein is CASSERGASTDTQYF.